A selection of T cell receptor beta chains follows, all from one sample in a study of shared T cell receptors in the human thymus. The table came from immunoSEQ multiplex PCR; TCRdb's copy has only in-frame clones and leaves some out. The sample yields 700,000 to 750,000 clones, approximately 85% seen once. The same data also contributed to another study, on human thymus T cells.

Specimen: thymocytes. The receptors were sampled from a girl in the first two years of life with a congenital heart defect. Both conserved end residues are part of each CDR3. A D gene is named only where the DNA matches it firmly. Rows may omit the clone size; those that give it use once, few, many or a size class.

v_gene: TRBV18
abundance: NA
j_gene: TRBJ1-2
d_gene: TRBD1
CDR3nt: TGTGCCAGCTCACTCGAAACCGACAGGGTAGGTTGCTGTGGCTACACCTTC
CDR3aa: CASSLETDRVGCCGYTF

v_gene: TRBV19
abundance: NA
j_gene: TRBJ1-4
d_gene: NA
CDR3nt: TGTGCCAGTACTACAGGGTCTGAGGAAAAACTGTTTTTT
CDR3aa: CASTTGSEEKLFF

v_gene: TRBV27
abundance: NA
j_gene: TRBJ2-1
d_gene: TRBD1
CDR3nt: TGTGCCAGCAGTTGGAGTGGGACAGGGAGCTACAATGAGCAGTTCTTC
CDR3aa: CASSWSGTGSYNEQFF

v_gene: TRBV5-1
abundance: few
j_gene: TRBJ1-2
d_gene: NA
CDR3nt: TGTGAAATCCTAACGCTATGCTATGGCTACACCTTC
CDR3aa: CEILTLCYGYTF

v_gene: TRBV7-6
abundance: few
j_gene: TRBJ1-3
d_gene: NA
CDR3nt: TGTGCCAGCAGCTTAGCGCCAGACTCTGGAAACACCATATATTTT
CDR3aa: CASSLAPDSGNTIYF

v_gene: TRBV5-6
abundance: NA
j_gene: TRBJ1-1
d_gene: TRBD1
CDR3nt: TGTGCCAGCGGGAAAACAGGGGGTTTGAACACTGAAGCTTTCTTT
CDR3aa: CASGKTGGLNTEAFF

v_gene: TRBV6-6
abundance: NA
j_gene: TRBJ1-3
d_gene: TRBD1
CDR3nt: TGTGCCAGCAGTTCGGACAGGGCGAGCTCTGGAAACACCATATATTTT
CDR3aa: CASSSDRASSGNTIYF

v_gene: TRBV28
abundance: NA
j_gene: TRBJ2-5
d_gene: TRBD2
CDR3nt: TGTGCCACCACACCCCCGTACCTAGCGGGGGGTTCGGGGGCCCAGTACTTC
CDR3aa: CATTPPYLAGGSGAQYF

v_gene: TRBV25-1
abundance: NA
j_gene: TRBJ2-7
d_gene: TRBD1
CDR3nt: TGTGCCACCACACAAAACCCGGACAGGGGGACGACCTACGAGCAGTACTTC
CDR3aa: CATTQNPDRGTTYEQYF

v_gene: TRBV28
abundance: NA
j_gene: TRBJ2-7
d_gene: TRBD1
CDR3nt: TGTGCCAGCAAAACAGGGGACGCCTACGAGCAGTACTTC
CDR3aa: CASKTGDAYEQYF

v_gene: TRBV4-1
abundance: NA
j_gene: TRBJ1-1
d_gene: NA
CDR3nt: TGCGCCAGCAGCCTCCTACAGGGAACCTCTAACACTGAAGCTTTCTTT
CDR3aa: CASSLLQGTSNTEAFF

v_gene: TRBV5-1
abundance: NA
j_gene: TRBJ2-7
d_gene: NA
CDR3nt: TGCGCCAGCATGCCCGGGACACGGCTGGGCTACGAGCAGTACTTC
CDR3aa: CASMPGTRLGYEQYF

v_gene: TRBV5-6
abundance: NA
j_gene: TRBJ1-2
d_gene: TRBD1
CDR3nt: TGTGCCAGCAGCGGGGGACAGGGGGCGATGTCTAACTATGGCTACACCTTC
CDR3aa: CASSGGQGAMSNYGYTF

v_gene: TRBV14
abundance: few
j_gene: TRBJ2-7
d_gene: NA
CDR3nt: TGTGCCAGCAGCCATGGAGGGATTACCTACGAGCAGTACTTC
CDR3aa: CASSHGGITYEQYF

v_gene: TRBV6-6
abundance: NA
j_gene: TRBJ2-7
d_gene: TRBD1
CDR3nt: TGTGCCAGCAGTACCGGGACAGAGTTCTACGAGCAGTACTTC
CDR3aa: CASSTGTEFYEQYF